The 30 T cell receptor beta chains below all came from one sample that was sequenced in a study of blood T cell repertoires in COVID-19. Libraries were prepared by immunoSEQ multiplex PCR; TCRdb keeps only in-frame clonotypes and omits some of them. The sample holds a few hundred thousand clones, around four fifths seen once. Sequencing was done on a sample of peripheral blood. All receptors derive from a woman aged 50 to 60 with active or convalescent COVID-19.

The CDR3 sequence is CAISEPGRNEKLFF. CDR3 nucleotide sequence: TGTGCCATCAGTGAGCCAGGGAGGAATGAAAAACTGTTTTTT. This chain links TRBV10-3 with TRBJ1-4; possibly TRBD1 for D (5 bases). V was cut by 2 bases and J by 5 bases, with 9 bases left in between. This CDR3 spans 14 amino acids. Germline loops: CDR1 ENHRY, CDR2 SYGVKD.

The chain is built from TRBV7-9 and TRBJ2-2; no clear D gene. The CDR3 loop spans 14 amino acids. Deletions cut 2 bases from V and 2 bases from J, with 6 bases between. Germline V lookup: CDR1 SEHNR, CDR2 FQNEAQ (reference sequence). CDR3 sequence: CASSLRRNTGELFF. DNA for the CDR3: TGTGCCAGCAGCTTAAGGAGAAACACCGGGGAGCTGTTTTTT.

This clone showed up just a few times. This chain joins TRBV7-9 and TRBJ1-4; the D is unclear. CDR1 and CDR2 (germline): SEHNR, FQNEAQ (reference sequence). The V and J ends lost 1 base and 0 bases respectively, with 9 bases between them. This CDR3 has 16 amino acids. The CDR3 nucleotides read TGTGCCAGCAGCTTAGGGAGGCCTGCAACTAATGAAAAACTGTTTTTT. Translating gives CASSLGRPATNEKLFF.

Written as DNA, the CDR3 is TGTGCCAGCAGTGAGCAGGGATTAAGAGATTCACCCCTCCACTTT. It codes for CASSEQGLRDSPLHF. This rearrangement joins TRBV2 to TRBJ1-6; D perhaps matches TRBD1 (5 bases). The germline CDR1 and CDR2 sequences are SNHLY and FYNNEI. This CDR3 contains 15 residues. V shed 3 bases and J shed 8 bases, with 14 bases lying between them.

As concerns this clone: A junction end diverges from the germline sequence, so it may reflect a read error. The chain is built from TRBV9 and TRBJ2-5; 11 bases match TRBD2. This CDR3 is 16 amino acids long. From germline, CDR1 is SGDLS and CDR2 YYNGEE. In DNA, the CDR3 is TGTGCCAGCAACGTAGGAACTAGCGGGAGTGGCGAGACCCAGTACTTC. Encoded protein: CASNVGTSGSGETQYF.

V is TRBV6-5 and J is TRBJ2-5, with 7 bases identical to TRBD2. Looked up from germline, CDR1 is MNHEY and CDR2 is SVGAGI. The ends lost 9 bases at V and 2 bases at J; junction bases unmatched: 6. The CDR3 covers 13 residues. DNA for the CDR3: TGTGCCAGTAGGCTAGCGGTACAAGAGACCCAGTACTTC. Its translation: CASRLAVQETQYF.

DNA of the CDR3: TGTGCCAGCAGTCATAGCGAGGAGACCCAGTACTTC. Translated, it gives CASSHSEETQYF. The V and J genes are TRBV2 and TRBJ2-5, with a weak D call TRBD2 (5 bases). The CDR3 contains 12 residues. Looked up from germline, CDR1 is SNHLY and CDR2 is FYNNEI. The V end was cut by 5 bases, the J end by 5 bases, with 9 bases between.

DNA for the CDR3: TGTGCCAGCAGCCAGGACCCGAACGGGGCTAATGAAAAACTGTTTTTT. This sequence encodes CASSQDPNGANEKLFF. The rearrangement links TRBV5-4 to TRBJ1-4; D is unclear. This CDR3 spans 16 amino acids. V lost 4 bases and J lost 3, with 16 bases in between. Germline loops: CDR1 SGHNT, CDR2 YYREEE (reference sequence). The variable domain in full, with the rest retrieved from reference TRBV5-4 and TRBJ1-4, is ETGVTQSPTHLIKTRGQQVTLRCSSQSGHNTVSWYQQALGQGPQFIFQYYREEENGRGNFPPRFSGLQFPNYSSELNVNALELDDSALYLCASSQDPNGANEKLFFGSGTQLSVL.

The CDR3, as DNA: TGTGCCAGCAGCGTATTAGCGGGATTCGCAGAGACCCAGTACTTC. Translating gives CASSVLAGFAETQYF. The rearrangement joins TRBV9 to TRBJ2-5; 8 bases map to TRBD2. The CDR3 loop spans 15 amino acids. Looked up from germline, CDR1 is SGDLS and CDR2 is YYNGEE. After removal of 1 base from V and 4 bases from J, the junction contained 6 bases not matched to a gene.

This clone was recorded once. The chain combines TRBV28 with TRBJ1-2; D not certain. The V gene's germline CDR1 is MDHEN and CDR2 SYDVKM. V dropped 6 bases and J dropped 6 bases, with 11 bases sitting between them. This CDR3 comprises 12 residues. The CDR3 spells CASSPGVDGYTF. Here the CDR3 DNA reads TGTGCCAGCAGCCCCGGGGTAGATGGCTACACCTTC.

The chain recombines TRBV18 with TRBJ1-3, with D hard to call. CDR3 length: 16 residues. Trimming cost V 4 bases and J 3 bases, with 16 bases left between them. Germline values: CDR1 KGHSH, CDR2 LQKENI. CDR3 coding DNA: TGTGCCAGCTCACGGCTAGACCAACTGCTTGGAAACACCATATATTTT. Translated: CASSRLDQLLGNTIYF.

The chain recombines TRBV19 with TRBJ2-3; 9 bases align to TRBD2. This CDR3 spans 14 amino acids. Trimming cost V 1 base and J 7 bases; bases outside gene matches: 3. Germline lookup yields CDR1 LNHDA and CDR2 SQIVND (reference sequence). In nucleotides, the CDR3 is TGTGCCAGTAGTATAGTGGCTAGCGGGAATACGCAGTATTTT. Translation: CASSIVASGNTQYF.

The V and J genes are TRBV5-1 and TRBJ2-2; possible D gene TRBD2, 6 bases. V lost 5 bases, J lost 4 bases, and 15 bases lay in between. Per the germline V gene, CDR1 is SGHRS and CDR2 is YFSETQ. The CDR3 is 15 amino acids. The CDR3 coding sequence is TGCGCCAGCAGGCGGCCGGGACTTGGCACCGGGGAGCTGTTTTTT. Amino acid sequence: CASRRPGLGTGELFF.

The chain joins TRBV30 to TRBJ2-1, with a weak D call TRBD2 (5 bases). This CDR3 has 13 residues. Trimming cost V 4 bases and J 8 bases, with 15 bases left between them. CDR1 is GTSNPN, CDR2 SVGIG, per germline (reference sequence). CDR3: CAWNASPADEQFF. The CDR3 region has the DNA TGTGCCTGGAACGCTAGCCCGGCGGATGAGCAGTTCTTC.

The sample holds a few counts of this clone. V usage is TRBV7-9 and J usage is TRBJ2-3, with 7 bases that match TRBD2. CDR1 and CDR2 from the germline V gene are SEHNR and FQNEAQ (reference sequence). The CDR3 is 16 residues long. V was clipped by 8 bases and J by 5 bases; unmatched bases: 16. In DNA form, the CDR3 reads TGTGCCAGCGGAGGGGTGCGGGAGCAAAGGGGAGATACGCAGTATTTT. It translates to CASGGVREQRGDTQYF.

The V and J genes are TRBV6-5 and TRBJ2-7, with D perhaps TRBD2 (5 bases). Germline assignment: CDR1 MNHEY and CDR2 SVGAGI. V lost 9 bases, J lost 0 bases, and 15 bases lay in between. The CDR3 has 14 amino acids. CDR3 residues: CASTRDSNSYEQYF. The CDR3 nucleotides read TGTGCCAGTACCCGGGATAGTAACTCCTACGAGCAGTACTTC.

The chain employs TRBV5-5 and TRBJ2-2; 9 bases align to TRBD2. CDR3 length: 17 residues. From germline, CDR1 is SGHKS and CDR2 YYEKEE (reference sequence). The J segment lost 4 bases and the V segment lost 1 base, leaving 8 bases of the junction unmatched. The CDR3 loop is CASSLLSGGRGTGELFF. The CDR3 DNA reads TGTGCCAGCAGCTTGCTTTCGGGCGGGAGGGGCACCGGGGAGCTGTTTTTT. Using reference TRBV5-5 and TRBJ2-2 for the parts outside the CDR3, the full variable domain is DAGVTQSPTHLIKTRGQQVTLRCSPISGHKSVSWYQQVLGQGPQFIFQYYEKEERGRGNFPDRFSARQFPNYSSELNVNALLLGDSALYLCASSLLSGGRGTGELFFGEGSRLTVL.

This clone was recorded once. One end of the junction is discordant with germline, which a read error may explain. This chain connects TRBV7-3 to TRBJ2-3, with 9 bases matching TRBD1. The CDR3 has 12 residues. Germline lookup yields CDR1 SGHTA and CDR2 FQGTGA. In nucleotides, the CDR3 is TGTGCCAGCAGCCCTCGGACAGGGGTTCCCCATTTT. It is translated as CASSPRTGVPHF.

This clone showed up just a few times. The V and J genes are TRBV27 and TRBJ2-3; D perhaps matches TRBD2 (6 bases). Germline V lookup: CDR1 MNHEY, CDR2 SMNVEV (reference sequence). V was shortened by 4 bases and J by 3 bases, with 11 bases between the two germline ends. The CDR3 length is 14 residues. CDR3 protein: CASSSRGRTDTQYF. Here the CDR3 DNA reads TGTGCCAGCAGTTCACGGGGGAGGACAGATACGCAGTATTTT.

This clone was observed a few times. The genes are TRBV4-2 and TRBJ1-2, with TRBD1 identical over 9 bases. CDR3 length: 13 amino acids. Per germline, CDR1 LGHNA and CDR2 YNFKEQ. V lost 4 bases to trimming and J lost 8 bases; unmatched junction nucleotides: 5. The CDR3 DNA reads TGTGCCAGCAGCCCCGGGACAGGGTCCGGCTACACCTTC. It yields the protein CASSPGTGSGYTF.

J is TRBJ1-4 and V is TRBV11-2; TRBD1 matches 7 bases. The length of the CDR3 is 16 residues. The trim removed 5 bases at V and 8 bases at J, leaving 14 bases unmatched. The germline CDR1 and CDR2 sequences are SGHAT and FQNNGV. The CDR3 DNA reads TGTGCCAGCAGCCCTAGACGGACAGGACGGGGAGAAAAACTGTTTTTT. Amino acids: CASSPRRTGRGEKLFF.

The V call is TRBV5-1, the J call TRBJ2-1; a possible D gene is TRBD2 (6 bases). The CDR3 contains 12 residues. V was cut by 4 bases and J by 6 bases, with 8 bases left in between. The germline V gene has CDR1 SGHRS and CDR2 YFSETQ. For the CDR3, the DNA is TGCGCCAGCAGCCTTAGCGGCAATGAGCAGTTCTTC. Translating it yields CASSLSGNEQFF.

This rearrangement joins TRBV10-1 to TRBJ1-4, with D maybe TRBD1 (5 bases). V lost 0 bases and J lost 6, with 11 bases in between. The CDR3 covers 15 residues. Germline V gives CDR1 WNHNN, CDR2 SYGVQD (reference sequence). Here the CDR3 reads CASSESVGGHEKLFF. The CDR3 region has the DNA TGCGCCAGCAGTGAGTCGGTCGGGGGACATGAAAAACTGTTTTTT.

The rearrangement joins TRBV6-5 to TRBJ2-7; 10 nucleotides match TRBD1. There are 14 residues in the CDR3. V was pared by 9 bases and J by 2 bases, with 7 bases of the junction left unmatched. From germline, CDR1 is MNHEY and CDR2 SVGAGI. The CDR3 region has the DNA TGTGCCAGATGTCCCGGGACAGGGGCCTACGAGCAGTACTTC. Its translation: CARCPGTGAYEQYF.

The chain joins TRBV3-1 (or the pseudogene TRBV3-2) to TRBJ2-1, with TRBD2 matching 14 bases. CDR3 size: 19 residues. Germline lookup yields CDR1 LGHDT and CDR2 YNNKEL (reference sequence). Unmatched junction bases numbered 18, after V lost 5 bases and J lost 9 bases. The CDR3 DNA follows: TGTGCCAGCAGCGGCGCCGCGGGCCCTGGGACTAGCGGGAGCCCTGAGCAGTTCTTC. Translated: CASSGAAGPGTSGSPEQFF.

This clone has ten or more counts. The rearrangement joins TRBV5-6 to TRBJ1-2; the D gene is possibly TRBD1 (5 bases). V shed 0 bases and J shed 7 bases, with 7 bases lying between them. This CDR3 region has 12 residues. The germline V gene has CDR1 SGHDT and CDR2 YYEEEE. The CDR3 DNA reads as TGTGCCAGCAGCTTGGGGACATTTGGCTACACCTTC. Amino acids: CASSLGTFGYTF.

The J gene is TRBJ1-1, the V gene TRBV6-6; D gene uncertain. The CDR3 spans 11 residues. Germline-derived CDR1 and CDR2 are MNHNY and SVGAGI (reference sequence). Trimming removed 10 bases from V and 1 base from J, with 7 bases in between. The CDR3 nucleotides are TGTGCCACAACAGCGAACACTGAAGCTTTCTTT. Residues: CATTANTEAFF.

This chain links TRBV28 with TRBJ2-1, with D perhaps TRBD2 (7 bases). Germline-derived CDR1 and CDR2 are MDHEN and SYDVKM. The CDR3 is 16 residues long. V dropped 5 bases and J dropped 8 bases, with 22 bases sitting between them. DNA for the CDR3: TGTGCCAGCAGTCTACCTAGGGGGGGCATTGGGGATGAGCAGTTCTTC. This encodes CASSLPRGGIGDEQFF.

V is TRBV12-5 and J is TRBJ2-1; D possibly corresponds to TRBD2 (6 bases). This CDR3 comprises 14 residues. In germline, CDR1 is LGHNT, CDR2 FRNRAP. V shed 7 bases and J shed 10 bases, with 20 bases lying between them. The DNA for the CDR3 is TGTGCTAGTGTTCCCGGGACTTCCAAGTGGGAGCAGTTCTTC. It codes for CASVPGTSKWEQFF.

The chain's CDR3 is CASSPGQGRIGNQPQHF. In nucleotides, the CDR3 is TGTGCCAGCAGTCCCGGACAGGGGAGAATTGGCAATCAGCCCCAGCATTTT. The chain employs TRBV27 and TRBJ1-5; TRBD1 aligns across 9 bases. CDR3 size: 17 residues. V was clipped by 5 bases and J by 2 bases; unmatched bases: 10. Germline-derived CDR1 and CDR2 are MNHEY and SMNVEV (reference sequence).